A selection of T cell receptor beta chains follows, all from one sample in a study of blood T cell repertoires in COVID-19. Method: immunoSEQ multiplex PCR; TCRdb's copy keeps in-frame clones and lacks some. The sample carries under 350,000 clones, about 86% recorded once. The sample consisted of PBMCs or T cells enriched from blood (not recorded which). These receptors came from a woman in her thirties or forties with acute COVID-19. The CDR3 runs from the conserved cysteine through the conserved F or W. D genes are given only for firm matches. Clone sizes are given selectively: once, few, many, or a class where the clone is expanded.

TGTGCCAGCAGCTTAGGTTTAAATGAGCAGTTCTTC	CASSLGLNEQFF	TRBV11-3	.	TRBJ2-1	.
TGTGCCAGCAGAACAGGGGGCTCTGGAAACACCATATATTTT	CASRTGGSGNTIYF	TRBV2	TRBD1	TRBJ1-3	.
TGTGCCAGCAGCTTAGGCCGGGACATCAGAAACACCATATATTTT	CASSLGRDIRNTIYF	TRBV11-2	.	TRBJ1-3	.
TGTGCCAGCAGTTACCCCGGGGGACTCGGGGCCAACGTCCTGACTTTC	CASSYPGGLGANVLTF	TRBV6-2/TRBV6-3	.	TRBJ2-6	few
TGTGCCAGCCGGGGTGGGGATACGCAGTATTTT	CASRGGDTQYF	TRBV2	.	TRBJ2-3	.
TGTGCCAGCACCTACTCGTGGCAGGCCACTGGAAACACCATATATTTT	CASTYSWQATGNTIYF	TRBV6-5	.	TRBJ1-3	.
TGCGCCAGCAGCCCGACAGTAACTAACTATGGCTACACCTTC	CASSPTVTNYGYTF	TRBV4-3	.	TRBJ1-2	.
TGTGCCAGCTCACCACGGGGGACTAGCGGGAAAAGGTACGAGCAGTACTTC	CASSPRGTSGKRYEQYF	TRBV18	TRBD2	TRBJ2-7	.
TGTGCCAGCAGCCTTTCGACTCACAATATCCAGTATTTT	CASSLSTHNIQYF	TRBV7-3	.	TRBJ2-3	.
TGCGCCAGCAGCCAAGATAAGGGGTACGAGCAGTACTTC	CASSQDKGYEQYF	TRBV4-3	.	TRBJ2-7	few